Listed below are T cell receptor beta chains from one sample, sequenced in a study of neurological immune-mediated disorders. TCRdb redid the calling of the 5' RACE reads with MiXCR, one entry per CDR3 protein. The sample has 55,000 to 65,000 distinct CDR3 sequences, around 3.8% seen once; the top ten hold roughly 2%. Sequencing used PBMCs. These receptors originate from a woman between 50 and 59 years old with multiple sclerosis. CDR3s include the opening cysteine and the closing phenylalanine or tryptophan. The D gene is left open where the match is weak. Clone size, where shown, is once, few, many, or a class for clones that have expanded.

CASSLGGAEETQYF TGCGCCAGCAGCTTGGGAGGAGCCGAAGAGACCCAGTACTTC - TRBJ2-5 many TRBV5-1
CASSLGRGEQYF TGTGCCAGCAGCCTGGGACGTGGAGAGCAGTACTTC - TRBJ2-7 many TRBV6-5
CASRNRGIYNSPLHF TGTGCCAGCAGAAACAGGGGGATATATAATTCACCCCTCCACTTT TRBD1 TRBJ1-6 many TRBV6-6
CASIKIVGGTEAFF TGTGCCAGCATTAAGATAGTGGGGGGCACTGAAGCTTTCTTT - TRBJ1-1 many TRBV9
CASSFGWDRNTEAFF TGTGCCAGCAGCTTCGGCTGGGACAGGAACACTGAAGCTTTCTTT TRBD1 TRBJ1-1 - TRBV5-5
CASSYGQNEQFF TGTGCCAGCAGCTACGGGCAGAATGAGCAGTTCTTC - TRBJ2-1 many TRBV11-1
CASSLDLQVEAFF TGCGCCAGCAGCTTGGATTTGCAGGTCGAAGCTTTCTTT - TRBJ1-1 many TRBV5-1
CASSSLGGATQQYF TGTGCCAGCAGTTCTCTAGGGGGCGCGACCCAGCAGTACTTC TRBD1 TRBJ2-7 - TRBV12-3/TRBV12-4
CASSFSQGGYGYTF TGTGCCAGCAGTTTCTCACAGGGTGGCTATGGCTACACCTTC - TRBJ1-2 many TRBV6-6
CASSLRTSMGTEAFF TGCGCCAGCAGCTTAAGAACCTCAATGGGCACTGAAGCTTTCTTT - TRBJ1-1 - TRBV5-1
CASSTRTGTSEQYF TGTGCCAGCAGTACCCGGACTGGTACTAGCGAGCAGTACTTC - TRBJ2-7 many TRBV12-3/TRBV12-4
CASSLGQGRNQPQHF TGTGCCAGCAGTTTAGGGCAGGGTCGCAATCAGCCCCAGCATTTT - TRBJ1-5 many TRBV12-3/TRBV12-4
CASSVDHRGEQFF TGTGCCAGCAGCGTAGATCACAGGGGTGAGCAGTTCTTC TRBD1 TRBJ2-1 many TRBV9
CASSPSGRARVEQYF TGCGCCAGCAGCCCTAGCGGGAGGGCCCGGGTCGAGCAGTACTTC TRBD2 TRBJ2-7 many TRBV5-1
CSVGLRRDNEQFF TGCAGCGTCGGGTTGAGGCGTGACAATGAGCAGTTCTTC - TRBJ2-1 many TRBV29-1
CSARDLRQVNTEAFF TGCAGTGCTAGAGATCTACGACAGGTGAACACTGAAGCTTTCTTT - TRBJ1-1 many TRBV20-1
CASSTAPTGTYGYTF TGCGCCAGCAGCACTGCGCCGACAGGCACCTATGGCTACACCTTC - TRBJ1-2 many TRBV5-1
CATSRDRVSNYGYTF TGTGCCACCAGCAGAGATCGGGTGTCCAACTATGGCTACACCTTC - TRBJ1-2 many TRBV15
CASSKEALPPGELFF TGTGCCAGCAGCAAAGAGGCCCTCCCTCCCGGGGAGCTGTTTTTT - TRBJ2-2 many TRBV21-1
CASSLLGGTGANVLTF TGTGCCAGCAGTTTATTGGGTGGGACCGGGGCCAACGTCCTGACTTTC - TRBJ2-6 many TRBV12-3/TRBV12-4
CASSLAGGAYNEQFF TGTGCTAGCAGCTTAGCGGGAGGGGCGTACAATGAGCAGTTCTTC TRBD2 TRBJ2-1 many TRBV7-7
CASSLSPGYGYTF TGTGCCAGCAGTTTATCCCCAGGCTATGGCTACACCTTC - TRBJ1-2 many TRBV27
CASSQDLGKLFF TGTGCCAGCAGCCAAGATCTGGGTAAGCTGTTTTTT - TRBJ1-4 many TRBV3-1
CASSLAGQGSEKLFF TGCGCCAGCAGCTTGGCGGGACAGGGAAGTGAAAAACTGTTTTTT TRBD1 TRBJ1-4 many TRBV5-1
CSARDAGRYGYTF TGCAGTGCTAGAGATGCAGGAAGGTATGGCTACACCTTC - TRBJ1-2 many TRBV20-1
CASSLNHGTDQPQHF TGCGCCAGCAGCTTGAATCACGGGACAGATCAGCCCCAGCATTTT TRBD1 TRBJ1-5 many TRBV5-1
CASSQDRGLRTSTGELFF TGCGCCAGCAGCCAAGATAGGGGGCTGAGGACTAGCACCGGGGAGCTGTTTTTT - TRBJ2-2 many TRBV4-1
CASGSDGYEQYF TGTGCCAGCGGATCGGACGGCTACGAGCAGTACTTC - TRBJ2-7 many TRBV5-8
CASSGDRAETQYF TGTGCCAGCAGTGGGGACAGAGCGGAGACCCAGTACTTC TRBD1 TRBJ2-5 many TRBV12-3/TRBV12-4
CAISEGIGYTF TGTGCCATCAGTGAAGGTATTGGCTACACCTTC - TRBJ1-2 many TRBV10-3
CASSLYQETQYF TGTGCCAGCAGCTTGTACCAAGAGACCCAGTACTTC - TRBJ2-5 many TRBV5-5
CASSLIGRNQPQHF TGTGCCAGCAGTTTAATAGGCCGCAATCAGCCCCAGCATTTT - TRBJ1-5 many TRBV27
CASSLGQGGNTEAFF TGCGCCAGCAGCTTGGGTCAGGGAGGGAACACTGAAGCTTTCTTT - TRBJ1-1 many TRBV5-1
CASSYYGGEQYF TGTGCCAGCAGTTACTACGGGGGAGAGCAGTACTTC - TRBJ2-7 many TRBV6-2/TRBV6-3
CASSFGPNTEAFF TGTGCCAGCAGCTTCGGCCCGAACACTGAAGCTTTCTTT - TRBJ1-1 many TRBV7-9
CASSRQDPFYNEQFF TGCGCCAGCAGCCGACAGGACCCCTTTTACAATGAGCAGTTCTTC - TRBJ2-1 many TRBV5-1
CASSLFAREGYTF TGTGCCAGCAGCTTATTCGCCCGTGAGGGCTACACCTTC - TRBJ1-2 many TRBV7-8
CSVTSGSSYEQYF TGCAGCGTGACTAGCGGGAGCTCCTACGAGCAGTACTTC TRBD2 TRBJ2-7 - TRBV29-1
CSATDTAFETQYF TGCAGTGCTACGGACACTGCCTTCGAGACCCAGTACTTC - TRBJ2-5 many TRBV20-1
CASSMSVTGYTF TGTGCCAGTAGTATGTCAGTGACGGGCTACACCTTC - TRBJ1-2 few TRBV19
CASSSGQGGNNEQFF TGCGCCAGCAGCTCCGGACAGGGGGGCAACAATGAGCAGTTCTTC TRBD1 TRBJ2-1 many TRBV5-1
CATRGDGYMNTEAFF TGTGCCACCAGGGGGGACGGATACATGAACACTGAAGCTTTCTTT - TRBJ1-1 many TRBV24-1